Each of the 14 T cell receptor beta chains below was sequenced from the same sample in a study of blood T cell repertoires in COVID-19. Here immunoSEQ multiplex PCR was the method, and the copy in TCRdb shows in-frame clones only, minus some. The table lists around 160,000 clones, roughly 90% of them singletons, with more than 1% in the top ten. The sequencing sample was made of PBMCs or T cells enriched from blood (not recorded which). The receptors were sampled from a woman aged 30 to 39 with acute COVID-19.

The chain links TRBV27 to TRBJ1-1; perhaps TRBD1 as D (5 bases). The length of the CDR3 is 15 residues. The ends were cut back, 2 bases at V and 0 bases at J, with 10 bases in the middle. CDR1 and CDR2 from the germline V gene are MNHEY and SMNVEV (reference sequence). CDR3 DNA sequence: TGTGCCAGCAGTTTACAGGGTACCGTGAACACTGAAGCTTTCTTT. It codes for CASSLQGTVNTEAFF.

This chain connects TRBV25-1 to TRBJ2-2; D gene uncertain. The V gene's germline CDR1 is MGHDK and CDR2 SYGVNS. Deletions cut 0 bases from V and 6 bases from J, with 8 bases between. The CDR3 length is 14 residues. CDR3 region: CASSEYGYSGELFF. DNA for the CDR3: TGTGCCAGCAGTGAATACGGGTACTCCGGGGAGCTGTTTTTT.

The chain couples TRBV7-2 to TRBJ1-2, with D possibly matching TRBD1 (6 bases). CDR1 SGHTA and CDR2 FQGNSA come from the germline V gene. Trimming took off 4 bases at V and 5 bases at J, with 14 bases between the two ends. The CDR3 has 14 amino acids. The CDR3 loop is CASSSPGHEYGYTF. CDR3 nucleotides: TGTGCCAGCAGCTCACCGGGACATGAGTATGGCTACACCTTC.

The rearrangement joins TRBV5-6 to TRBJ2-7; possibly TRBD1 for D (5 bases). The V and J ends lost 2 bases and 0 bases respectively, with 12 bases between them. Germline values: CDR1 SGHDT, CDR2 YYEEEE. The CDR3 consists of 15 residues. The CDR3 loop reads CASSFFRAYSYEQYF. In DNA, the CDR3 is TGTGCCAGCAGCTTTTTCAGGGCTTACTCCTACGAGCAGTACTTC.

CDR3 loop: CASSAGLAPYEQYF. CDR3 nucleotide sequence: TGTGCCAGCAGCGCGGGACTAGCCCCCTACGAGCAGTACTTC. The gene calls are TRBV9 and TRBJ2-7, with 9 bases aligning to TRBD2. The CDR3 consists of 14 residues. V shed 3 bases, J shed 2 bases, and the junction held 3 bases outside the gene matches. The V gene's germline CDR1 is SGDLS and CDR2 YYNGEE.

The chain links TRBV28 to TRBJ1-6; D is perhaps TRBD1 (5 bases). This CDR3 has 15 residues. Germline V gives CDR1 MDHEN, CDR2 SYDVKM. The V end lost 2 bases, the J end lost 8 bases, and 13 bases lay between the germline ends. The chain's CDR3 is CASSLGATAYSPLHF. The CDR3 DNA reads as TGTGCCAGCAGTTTAGGTGCGACAGCCTATTCACCCCTCCACTTT.

In this sample, this clone turned up a few times. The chain recombines TRBV30 with TRBJ1-5; 8 nucleotides match TRBD1. This CDR3 has 15 residues. V trimming: 2 bases; J trimming: 6 bases; junction bases outside the gene matches: 9. Germline V gene lookup returns CDR1 GTSNPN and CDR2 SVGIG (reference sequence). The CDR3 DNA reads TGTGCCTGGAGTCTTTCAGGGGGCGCAGGTCAGCCCCAGCATTTT. Translating gives CAWSLSGGAGQPQHF.

In its sample, this clone was seen once. The chain is built from TRBV19 and TRBJ1-5; D is possibly TRBD1 (5 bases). The CDR3 is made up of 15 amino acids. Looked up from germline, CDR1 is LNHDA and CDR2 is SQIVND (reference sequence). Trimming removed 3 bases from V and 4 bases from J, with 13 bases in between. The CDR3 is CASSIWGEANQPQHF. The CDR3 DNA reads as TGTGCCAGTAGTATCTGGGGGGAGGCTAATCAGCCCCAGCATTTT.

The gene calls are TRBV28 and TRBJ1-2; D possibly corresponds to TRBD1 (5 bases). Trimming removed 1 base at V and 2 bases at J, with 14 bases between. This CDR3 has 16 amino acids. Germline V gives CDR1 MDHEN, CDR2 SYDVKM. The CDR3 sequence: CASSLSGGSINYGYTF. CDR3 DNA sequence: TGTGCCAGCAGTTTATCCGGGGGGAGTATAAACTATGGCTACACCTTC.

The chain recombines TRBV19 with TRBJ1-6; the D is unclear. This CDR3 has 15 residues. Trimming shortened V by 1 base and J by 8 bases, and 12 bases separated the two germline ends. Germline assignment: CDR1 LNHDA and CDR2 SQIVND (reference sequence). The DNA of the CDR3 is TGTGCCAGTAGTATAGGTACGGCGGGAGATTCACCCCTCCACTTT. Translating gives CASSIGTAGDSPLHF.

The chain is built from TRBV19 and TRBJ2-7; 9 bases align to TRBD1. Germline loops: CDR1 LNHDA, CDR2 SQIVND (reference sequence). With 8 bases clipped from V and 2 bases from J, the junction kept 4 bases outside the gene matches. The CDR3 runs to 13 residues. Here the CDR3 reads CASRDRVTYEQYF. Here the CDR3 DNA reads TGTGCCAGTCGGGACAGGGTCACCTACGAGCAGTACTTC. The whole variable domain, remainder taken from reference TRBV19 and TRBJ2-7, is DGGITQSPKYLFRKEGQNVTLSCEQNLNHDAMYWYRQDPGQGLRLIYYSQIVNDFQKGDIAEGYSVSREKKESFPLTVTSAQKNPTAFYLCASRDRVTYEQYFGPGTRLTVT.

The chain uses TRBV14 and TRBJ2-7, with TRBD2 identical over 13 bases. The CDR3 extends over 13 amino acids. Germline V gene lookup returns CDR1 SGHDN and CDR2 FVKESK. The trim removed 3 bases at V and 13 bases at J, leaving 6 bases unmatched. The CDR3 region is CASSHGLAGEFYF. Written as DNA, the CDR3 is TGTGCCAGCAGCCACGGACTAGCGGGAGAGTTCTACTTC.

This clone has just a few counts. The rearrangement links TRBV4-2 to TRBJ2-7; tentatively, D is TRBD2 (6 bases). V dropped 4 bases and J dropped 4 bases, with 14 bases sitting between them. Germline assignment: CDR1 LGHNA and CDR2 YNFKEQ. CDR3 size: 14 residues. In nucleotides, the CDR3 is TGTGCCAGCAGCCGCCCGGGGGATGGGTACGAGCAGTACTTC. This gives the protein CASSRPGDGYEQYF.

CDR3 in amino acids: CSVESIPGATNYGYTF. The CDR3 DNA reads TGCAGCGTTGAGAGTATACCGGGAGCCACTAACTATGGCTACACCTTC. The chain combines TRBV29-1 with TRBJ1-2; D ambiguous. Trimming cost V 3 bases and J 0 bases, with 17 bases left between them. Germline CDR1 SQVTM, CDR2 ANQGSEA. The CDR3 is made up of 16 amino acids.